The source of this T cell receptor (beta chain) is a study of blood T cell repertoires in COVID-19. Whole-study context: PBMCs, B-cell-depleted T cells, or T cells were the source of the cDNA or gDNA that made up the material.

Using immunoSEQ multiplex PCR, the repertoire was profiled, and TCRdb retains in-frame clones only, with some absent. The sample contains approximately 300,000 clones, about 85% of which appear only once. Seattle patient enrollment occurred during active infection, with longitudinal follow-up thereafter. Germline CDR1 reads MNHEY; CDR2 reads SVGAGI. Trimming took 9 bases from V and 5 from J; bases not matched to a gene: 7. The CDR3 sequence is 13 residues long. V is TRBV6-5 and J is TRBJ1-5; 7 bases align to TRBD1. The source is a human donor with COVID-19, enrolled during active disease. The donor label of this sample is uncertain. Sequencing was performed on peripheral blood. The CDR3 sequence is CASGQERDQPQHF. CDR3 DNA sequence: TGTGCCAGTGGACAGGAGCGGGATCAGCCCCAGCATTTT.